This is a list of T cell receptor beta chains from one sample in a study of neurological immune-mediated disorders. TCRdb analysed the 5' RACE reads with MiXCR anew, one entry per CDR3 protein. Of under 100,000 distinct CDR3 sequences detected, approximately 4.6% appear once; the ten largest clones hold about 5.7%. Sequenced input: PBMCs. Receptor source: a woman aged 55-70 years with multiple sclerosis. The CDR3 runs from the conserved cysteine through the conserved F or W. A D gene is named only where the DNA matches it firmly. The size entry is marked missing in some rows and otherwise reads once, few, many or a size class.

D	length	size	V	J	DNA	CDR3
-	14	many	TRBV4-1	TRBJ2-5	TGCGCCAGCAGCCAAGTGACTAGCCAAGAGACCCAGTACTTC	CASSQVTSQETQYF
TRBD1	15	-	TRBV5-1	TRBJ2-2	TGCGCCAGCAGCCCCCGGACAGGGGAAACCGGGGAGCTGTTTTTT	CASSPRTGETGELFF
TRBD1	16	many	TRBV29-1	TRBJ1-1	TGCAGCGTGTTACCTTGGACAGGGCCTGTGAACACTGAAGCTTTCTTT	CSVLPWTGPVNTEAFF
-	14	many	TRBV20-1	TRBJ1-1	TGCAGTGCTAGAGCGGGAATCCTGAACACTGAAGCTTTCTTT	CSARAGILNTEAFF
-	18	many	TRBV6-5	TRBJ1-6	TGTGCCAGCAGTTACCTGGGACACCAGAGCTCCTATAATTCACCCCTCCACTTT	CASSYLGHQSSYNSPLHF
TRBD2	16	many	TRBV11-2	TRBJ2-5	TGTGCCAGCAGACAGACTAGCGGGGGGGCCTCGGAGACCCAGTACTTC	CASRQTSGGASETQYF
-	15	many	TRBV18	TRBJ2-7	TGTGCCAGCTCACCACGGTCCGGACAGCCCTACGAGCAGTACTTC	CASSPRSGQPYEQYF
-	14	many	TRBV5-1	TRBJ2-7	TGCGCCAGCAAAGGCCCAACCGGGGCCTACGAGCAGTACTTC	CASKGPTGAYEQYF
-	13	many	TRBV25-1	TRBJ1-6	TGTGCCAGCAGTCGGACTCTTAATTCACCCCTCCACTTT	CASSRTLNSPLHF
TRBD1	17	many	TRBV3-1	TRBJ2-5	TGTGCCAGCAGCCAAGCAGGTGCAGGGGGCCTCCAAGAGACCCAGTACTTC	CASSQAGAGGLQETQYF
TRBD1	15	many	TRBV10-3	TRBJ1-2	TGTGCCATCAGTGAGTCGGACAGGGGTCCCTATGGCTACACCTTC	CAISESDRGPYGYTF
TRBD1	16	many	TRBV27	TRBJ1-5	TGTGCCAGCAGTCAACCTCAGGGGGGAGGTAATCAGCCCCAGCATTTT	CASSQPQGGGNQPQHF
-	14	many	TRBV27	TRBJ1-6	TGTGCCAGTGGAAAAGACAGGAATAATTCACCCCTCCACTTT	CASGKDRNNSPLHF
-	15	many	TRBV5-1	TRBJ2-5	TGCGCCAGCAGCCGGAAGTCTGCAGGGATGGAGACCCAGTACTTC	CASSRKSAGMETQYF
-	15	many	TRBV27	TRBJ1-5	TGTGCCAGCAGTTTTCTTCCAGGGCTTAATCAGCCCCAGCATTTT	CASSFLPGLNQPQHF
TRBD2	11	many	TRBV7-9	TRBJ2-1	TGTGCCATCCCAAGCGGGGGGGAGCAGTTCTTC	CAIPSGGEQFF
TRBD2	15	many	TRBV20-1	TRBJ2-5	TGCAGTGCTAGGGAAGGGGCGGGGGGGTTTGAGACCCAGTACTTC	CSAREGAGGFETQYF
-	13	many	TRBV18	TRBJ1-1	TGTGCCAGCTCACCAAAGGAGAACACTGAAGCTTTCTTT	CASSPKENTEAFF
TRBD1	15	many	TRBV25-1	TRBJ1-3	TGTGCCAGCAGTGAAACAGGGGTTCGGGGAAACACCATATATTTT	CASSETGVRGNTIYF
-	15	many	TRBV7-8	TRBJ1-3	TGTGCCAGCAGCCTTGGGGGGTTCTCTGGAAACACCATATATTTT	CASSLGGFSGNTIYF
-	12	many	TRBV27	TRBJ2-7	TGTGCCAGCGGACGGAAGGGAGGCGAGCAGTACTTC	CASGRKGGEQYF
-	16	many	TRBV7-2	TRBJ2-3	TGTGCCAGCAGCTTAGAGGAGCTCGTCGGGGCAGATACGCAGTATTTT	CASSLEELVGADTQYF
TRBD1	13	many	TRBV3-1	TRBJ2-1	TGTGCCAGCAGCCAAGGGGCCGGGGGACAGGGTCGGTTC	CASSQGAGGQGRF
TRBD1	15	many	TRBV6-4	TRBJ1-1	TGTGCCAGCAGGGCCGGGACAGGGGGCGTCACTGAAGCTTTCTTT	CASRAGTGGVTEAFF
-	14	many	TRBV11-3	TRBJ2-2	TGTGCCAGTTCCTACATATCGAACACCGGGGAGCTGTTTTTT	CASSYISNTGELFF
TRBD2	16	many	TRBV7-9	TRBJ2-1	TGTGCCAGCAGCCAGACTAGCGGGGGGGGATACAATGAGCAGTTCTTC	CASSQTSGGGYNEQFF
-	11	many	TRBV20-1	TRBJ2-7	TGCAGTGCCGCGACAGTCTACGAGCAGTACTTC	CSAATVYEQYF
TRBD2	17	many	TRBV11-3	TRBJ2-2	TGTGCCAGCAGCTTATGGGGACTAGCGGGGGGCACCGGGGAGCTGTTTTTT	CASSLWGLAGGTGELFF
TRBD1	14	many	TRBV29-1	TRBJ1-4	TGCAGCGTTGAAGCTGGGACAGCTAATGAAAAACTGTTTTTT	CSVEAGTANEKLFF
-	17	many	TRBV6-6	TRBJ1-1	TGTGCCAGCAGTTACTCGGGCCTCGGGGATGGCGGCACTGAAGCTTTCTTT	CASSYSGLGDGGTEAFF
-	17	many	TRBV5-1	TRBJ2-4	TGCGCCAGCAGCTTGGCCCCGACAGGCCTAGCCAAAAACATTCAGTACTTC	CASSLAPTGLAKNIQYF
-	13	-	TRBV5-1	TRBJ2-7	TGCGCCAGCAGCTTAGAGCTAGCAACCGAGCAGTACTTC	CASSLELATEQYF
-	12	many	TRBV5-1	TRBJ2-3	TGCGCCAGCAGACTAGGTCCAGATACGCAGTATTTT	CASRLGPDTQYF
-	10	many	TRBV29-1	TRBJ2-3	TGCAGCGCCTTAGCCCGAACGCAGTATTTT	CSALARTQYF
-	15	many	TRBV5-1	TRBJ2-1	TGCGCCAGCAGTTCTCCGGGACGGCAATACAATGAGCAGTTCTTC	CASSSPGRQYNEQFF
TRBD1	13	many	TRBV12-3/TRBV12-4	TRBJ1-1	TGTGCCAGCAGTCTAACAGGGGGGGATGAAGCTTTCTTT	CASSLTGGDEAFF
-	13	many	TRBV28	TRBJ1-1	TGCGTGGCCTGGAGGGGCTTGAACACTGAAGCTTTCTTT	CVAWRGLNTEAFF
-	13	many	TRBV11-2	TRBJ1-2	TGTGCCAGCAGCTTAGTTGTTTCCGCTGGCTACACCTTC	CASSLVVSAGYTF
TRBD1	16	many	TRBV18	TRBJ2-7	TGTGCCAGCTCACCACCGAGTAGGCAGGGGGCCTACGAGCAGTACTTC	CASSPPSRQGAYEQYF
-	12	many	TRBV7-2	TRBJ1-6	TGTGCCAGCAGCTTGTATGGAGCACCCCTCCACTTT	CASSLYGAPLHF
-	13	many	TRBV6-2/TRBV6-3	TRBJ2-1	TGTGCCAGCAGCCCCTCGGTGGCGTATGAGCAGTTCTTC	CASSPSVAYEQFF
-	15	many	TRBV6-6	TRBJ2-2	TGTGCCAGCAGTTACTCGGGCGTTGGCACCGGGGAGCTGTTTTTT	CASSYSGVGTGELFF
-	15	many	TRBV15	TRBJ1-2	TGTGCCACCAGCAGAGAGCAGACCACTAACTATGGCTACACCTTC	CATSREQTTNYGYTF
-	14	many	TRBV20-1	TRBJ2-7	TGCAGTGTCCGCGTCGGCCCGAGCTCCTACGAGCAGTACTTC	CSVRVGPSSYEQYF
TRBD2	15	many	TRBV7-8	TRBJ2-2	TGTGCCAGCAGCTTTAGCGGGGCGAACACCGGGGAGCTGTTTTTT	CASSFSGANTGELFF
TRBD2	16	many	TRBV5-1	TRBJ2-3	TGCGCCAGCAGCCTCCCTGGACTAGCGAGCACAGATACGCAGTATTTT	CASSLPGLASTDTQYF
-	14	many	TRBV20-1	TRBJ1-2	TGCAGTGCTAGAGTGGGGCGGGGGGACTATGGCTACACCTTC	CSARVGRGDYGYTF
-	14	many	TRBV5-4	TRBJ1-1	TGTGCCAGCAGCCCGGTTGGTCGTTACACTGAAGCTTTCTTT	CASSPVGRYTEAFF
-	15	many	TRBV6-5	TRBJ2-7	TGTGCCAGCAGGCGCCTGAGGGGGGGAATCTACGAGCAGTACTTC	CASRRLRGGIYEQYF
-	9	many	TRBV15	TRBJ2-1	TGTGCCACCGCAAGGGAGCAGTTCTTC	CATAREQFF
-	15	many	TRBV7-7	TRBJ2-3	TGTGCCAGCAGCTTGACAGCGGATAGCACAGATACGCAGTATTTT	CASSLTADSTDTQYF
-	13	many	TRBV12-3/TRBV12-4	TRBJ1-2	TGTGCCAGCAGTTCGGAAGGGTTCGGGTACTACACCTTC	CASSSEGFGYYTF
TRBD1	19	many	TRBV20-1	TRBJ2-6	TGCAGTGCTAGAGAACCCGGGACAGGAGCTTTCTCTGGGGCCAACGTCCTGACTTTC	CSAREPGTGAFSGANVLTF
-	15	many	TRBV24-1	TRBJ2-7	TGTGCCACCAGTGATCCACGACAGAGGAACTACGAGCAGTACTTC	CATSDPRQRNYEQYF
-	15	many	TRBV5-1	TRBJ2-5	TGCGCCAGCAGCTTAATCCCTTCCGGGGGAGAGACCCAGTACTTC	CASSLIPSGGETQYF